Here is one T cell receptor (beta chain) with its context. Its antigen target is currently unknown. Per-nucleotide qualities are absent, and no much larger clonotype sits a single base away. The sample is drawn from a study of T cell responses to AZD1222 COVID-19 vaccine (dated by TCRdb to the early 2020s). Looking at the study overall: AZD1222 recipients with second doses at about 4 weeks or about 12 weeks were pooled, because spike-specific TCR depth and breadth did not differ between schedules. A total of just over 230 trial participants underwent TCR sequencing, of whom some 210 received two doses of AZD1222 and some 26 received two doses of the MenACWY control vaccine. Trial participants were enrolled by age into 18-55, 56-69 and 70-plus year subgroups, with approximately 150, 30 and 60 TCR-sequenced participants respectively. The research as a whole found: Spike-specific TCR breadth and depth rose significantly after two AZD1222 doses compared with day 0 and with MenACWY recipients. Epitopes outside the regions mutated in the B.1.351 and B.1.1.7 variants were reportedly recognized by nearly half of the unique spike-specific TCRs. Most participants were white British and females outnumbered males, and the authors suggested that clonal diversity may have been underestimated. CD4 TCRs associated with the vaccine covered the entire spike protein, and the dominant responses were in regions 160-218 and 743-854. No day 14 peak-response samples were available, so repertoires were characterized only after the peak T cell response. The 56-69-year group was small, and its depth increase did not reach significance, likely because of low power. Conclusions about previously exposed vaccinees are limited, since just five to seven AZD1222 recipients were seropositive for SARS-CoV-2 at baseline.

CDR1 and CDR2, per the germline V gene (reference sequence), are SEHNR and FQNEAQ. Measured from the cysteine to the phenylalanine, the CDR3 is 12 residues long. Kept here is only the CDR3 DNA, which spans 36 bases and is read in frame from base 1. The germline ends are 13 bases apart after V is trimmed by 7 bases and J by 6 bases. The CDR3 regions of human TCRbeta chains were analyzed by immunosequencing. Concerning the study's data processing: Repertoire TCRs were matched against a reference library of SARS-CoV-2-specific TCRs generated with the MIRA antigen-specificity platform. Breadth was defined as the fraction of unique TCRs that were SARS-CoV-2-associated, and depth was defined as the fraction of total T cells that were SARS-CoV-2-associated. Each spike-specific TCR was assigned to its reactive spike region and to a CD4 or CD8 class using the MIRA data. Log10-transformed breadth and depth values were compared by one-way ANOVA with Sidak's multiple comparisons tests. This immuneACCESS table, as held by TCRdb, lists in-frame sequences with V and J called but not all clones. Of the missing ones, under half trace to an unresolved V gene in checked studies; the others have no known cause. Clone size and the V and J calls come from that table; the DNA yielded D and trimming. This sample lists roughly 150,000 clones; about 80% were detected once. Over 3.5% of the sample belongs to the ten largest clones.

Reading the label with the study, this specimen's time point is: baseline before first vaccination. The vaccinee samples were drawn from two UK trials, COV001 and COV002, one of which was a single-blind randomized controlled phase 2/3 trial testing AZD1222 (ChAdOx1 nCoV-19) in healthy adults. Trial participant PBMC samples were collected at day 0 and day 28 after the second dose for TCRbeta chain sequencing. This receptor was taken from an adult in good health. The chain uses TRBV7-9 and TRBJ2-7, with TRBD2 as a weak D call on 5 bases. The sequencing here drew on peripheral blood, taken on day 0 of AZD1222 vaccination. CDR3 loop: CASIRAAGEQYF. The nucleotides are TGTGCCAGCATCCGGGCCGCGGGCGAGCAGTACTTC. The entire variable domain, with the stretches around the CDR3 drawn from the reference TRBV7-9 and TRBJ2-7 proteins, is DTGVSQNPRHKITKRGQNVTFRCDPISEHNRLYWYRQTLGQGPEFLTYFQNEAQLEKSRLLSDRFSAERPKGSFSTLEIQRTEQGDSAMYLCASIRAAGEQYFGPGTRLTVT.